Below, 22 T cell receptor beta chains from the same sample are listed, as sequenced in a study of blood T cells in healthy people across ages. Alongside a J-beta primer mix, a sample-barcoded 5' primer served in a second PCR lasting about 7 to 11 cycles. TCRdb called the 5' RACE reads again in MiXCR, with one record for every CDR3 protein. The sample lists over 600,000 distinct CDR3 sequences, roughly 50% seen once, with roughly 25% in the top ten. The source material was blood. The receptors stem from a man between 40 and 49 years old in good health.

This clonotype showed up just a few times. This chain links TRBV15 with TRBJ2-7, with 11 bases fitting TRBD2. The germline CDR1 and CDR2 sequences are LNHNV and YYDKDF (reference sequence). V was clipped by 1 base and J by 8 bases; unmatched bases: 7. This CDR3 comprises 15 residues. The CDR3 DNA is TGTGCCACCAGCAGAGCCCTAGCGGGAGGTATTAAGCAGTACTTC. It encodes CATSRALAGGIKQYF.

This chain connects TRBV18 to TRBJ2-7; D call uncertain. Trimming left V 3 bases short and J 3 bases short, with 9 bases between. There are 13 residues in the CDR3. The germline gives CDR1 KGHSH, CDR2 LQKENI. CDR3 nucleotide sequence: TGTGCCAGCTCACCGCTTGGGATCTACGAGCAGTACTTC. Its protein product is CASSPLGIYEQYF. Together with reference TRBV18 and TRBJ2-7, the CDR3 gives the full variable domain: NAGVMQNPRHLVRRRGQEARLRCSPMKGHSHVYWYRQLPEEGLKFMVYLQKENIIDESGMPKERFSAEFPKEGPSILRIQQVVRGDSAAYFCASSPLGIYEQYFGPGTRLTVT.

CDR3 nucleotides: TGTGCCAGCAGTCGAACAGGGGAGGCACACAATGAGCAGTTCTTC. It codes for CASSRTGEAHNEQFF. The rearrangement joins TRBV12-3 or TRBV12-4 to TRBJ2-1; a possible D gene is TRBD1 (7 bases). V lost 5 bases, J lost 5 bases, and 16 bases lay in between. The CDR3 loop spans 15 amino acids.

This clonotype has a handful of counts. For the CDR3, the DNA is TGCGCCAGCAGCTTGGCCCAAAACCGACTAGCGGCTACGCAGTATTTT. It is translated as CASSLAQNRLAATQYF. V gene TRBV5-1 combines with J gene TRBJ2-3; 9 bases fit TRBD2. The CDR3 runs 16 residues. V lost 0 bases, J lost 8 bases, and 10 bases stayed unmatched. CDR1 SGHRS and CDR2 YFSETQ come from the germline V gene. The full variable domain, completed using reference TRBV5-1 and TRBJ2-3, is KAGVTQTPRYLIKTRGQQVTLSCSPISGHRSVSWYQQTPGQGLQFLFEYFSETQRNKGNFPGRFSGRQFSNSRSEMNVSTLELGDSALYLCASSLAQNRLAATQYFGPGTRLTVL.

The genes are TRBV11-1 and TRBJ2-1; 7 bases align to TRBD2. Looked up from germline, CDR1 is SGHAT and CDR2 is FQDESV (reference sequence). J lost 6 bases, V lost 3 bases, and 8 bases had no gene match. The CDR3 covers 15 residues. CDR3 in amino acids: CASSFRGLGGNEQFF. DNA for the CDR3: TGTGCCAGCAGCTTTCGAGGACTAGGAGGCAATGAGCAGTTCTTC. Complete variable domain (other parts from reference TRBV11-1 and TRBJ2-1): EAEVAQSPRYKITEKSQAVAFWCDPISGHATLYWYRQILGQGPELLVQFQDESVVDDSQLPKDRFSAERLKGVDSTLKIQPAELGDSAMYLCASSFRGLGGNEQFFGPGTRLTVL.

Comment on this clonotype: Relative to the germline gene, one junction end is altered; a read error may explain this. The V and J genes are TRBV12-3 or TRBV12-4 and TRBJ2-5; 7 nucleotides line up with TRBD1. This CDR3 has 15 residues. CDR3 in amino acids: CACSSGTDVQETQYF. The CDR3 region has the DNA TGTGCCTGCAGTTCTGGGACAGACGTCCAAGAGACCCAGTACTTC.

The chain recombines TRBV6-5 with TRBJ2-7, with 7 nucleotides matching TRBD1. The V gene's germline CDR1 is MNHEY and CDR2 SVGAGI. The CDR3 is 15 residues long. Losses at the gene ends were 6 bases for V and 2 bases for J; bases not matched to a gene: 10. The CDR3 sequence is CASSKKRDRTYEQYF. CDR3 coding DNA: TGTGCCAGCAGCAAGAAAAGGGACAGAACCTACGAGCAGTACTTC.

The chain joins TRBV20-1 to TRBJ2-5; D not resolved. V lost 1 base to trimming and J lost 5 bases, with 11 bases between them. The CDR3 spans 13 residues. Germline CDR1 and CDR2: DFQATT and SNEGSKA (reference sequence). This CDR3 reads CSARARFWETQYF. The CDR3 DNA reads TGCAGTGCTAGAGCTCGTTTTTGGGAGACCCAGTACTTC.

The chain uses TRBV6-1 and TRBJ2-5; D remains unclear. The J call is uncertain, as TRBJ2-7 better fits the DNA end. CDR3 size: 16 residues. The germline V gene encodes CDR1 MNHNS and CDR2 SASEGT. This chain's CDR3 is CASSVMVGNIIREQYF. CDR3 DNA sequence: TGTGCCAGCAGTGTTATGGTTGGGAATATCATACGCGAGCAGTACTTC.

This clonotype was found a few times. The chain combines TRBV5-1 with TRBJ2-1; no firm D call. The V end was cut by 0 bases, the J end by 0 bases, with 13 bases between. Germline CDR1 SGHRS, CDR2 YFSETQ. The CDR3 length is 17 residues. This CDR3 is CASSLATSVGSYNEQFF. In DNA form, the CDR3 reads TGCGCCAGCAGCTTGGCGACTTCGGTGGGCTCCTACAATGAGCAGTTCTTC.

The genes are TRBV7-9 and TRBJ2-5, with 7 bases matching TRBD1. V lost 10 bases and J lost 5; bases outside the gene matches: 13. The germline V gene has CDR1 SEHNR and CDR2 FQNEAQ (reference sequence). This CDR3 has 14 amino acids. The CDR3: CAIRNDRDGETQYF. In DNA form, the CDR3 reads TGTGCCATCCGGAATGACAGGGACGGGGAGACCCAGTACTTC.

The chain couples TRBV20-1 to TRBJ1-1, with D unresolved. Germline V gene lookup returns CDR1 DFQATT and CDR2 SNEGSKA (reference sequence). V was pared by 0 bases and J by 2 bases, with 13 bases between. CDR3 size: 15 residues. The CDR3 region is CSARDLRRGNTEAFF. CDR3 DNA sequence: TGCAGTGCTAGAGATCTTCGGCGGGGAAACACTGAAGCTTTCTTT.

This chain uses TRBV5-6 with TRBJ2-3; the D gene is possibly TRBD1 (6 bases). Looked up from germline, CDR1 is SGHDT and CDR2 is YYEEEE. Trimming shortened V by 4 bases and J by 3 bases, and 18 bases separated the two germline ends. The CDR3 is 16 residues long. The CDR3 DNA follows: TGTGCCAGCAGCCATACCAACAGGGTGGGGACAGATACGCAGTATTTT. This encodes CASSHTNRVGTDTQYF.

CDR3 sequence (DNA): TGTGCCAGCCGAGCTTTGGACAGCGTTAATTCACCCCTCCACTTT. Protein sequence: CASRALDSVNSPLHF. The chain combines TRBV2 with TRBJ1-6, with D maybe TRBD1 (6 bases). CDR3 size: 15 residues. The germline V gene encodes CDR1 SNHLY and CDR2 FYNNEI. V lost 8 bases and J 6 bases, leaving 17 bases between the germline ends.

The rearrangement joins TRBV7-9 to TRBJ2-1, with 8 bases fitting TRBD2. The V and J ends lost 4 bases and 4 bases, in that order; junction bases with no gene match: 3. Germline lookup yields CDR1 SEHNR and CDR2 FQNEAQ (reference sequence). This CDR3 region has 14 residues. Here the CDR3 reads CASSWSGGYNEQFF. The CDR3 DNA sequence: TGTGCCAGCAGCTGGAGCGGGGGATACAATGAGCAGTTCTTC.

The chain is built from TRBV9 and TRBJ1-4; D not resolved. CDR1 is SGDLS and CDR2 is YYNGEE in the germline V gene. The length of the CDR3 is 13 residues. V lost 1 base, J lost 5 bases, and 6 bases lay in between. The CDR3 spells CASSVQMNEKLFF. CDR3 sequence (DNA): TGTGCCAGCAGCGTACAGATGAATGAAAAACTGTTTTTT.

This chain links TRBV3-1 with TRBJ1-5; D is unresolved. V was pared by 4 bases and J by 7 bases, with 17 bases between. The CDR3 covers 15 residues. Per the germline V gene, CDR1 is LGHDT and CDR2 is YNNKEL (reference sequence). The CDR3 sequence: CASSPSVGYGQPQHF. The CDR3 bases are TGTGCCAGCAGCCCTTCCGTAGGATATGGGCAGCCCCAGCATTTT.

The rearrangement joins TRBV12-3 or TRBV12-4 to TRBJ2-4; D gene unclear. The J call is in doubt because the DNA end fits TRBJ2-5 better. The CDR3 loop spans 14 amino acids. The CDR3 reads CASSDRSREETQYF. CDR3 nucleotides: TGTGCCAGCAGTGATAGATCACGGGAAGAGACCCAGTACTTC.

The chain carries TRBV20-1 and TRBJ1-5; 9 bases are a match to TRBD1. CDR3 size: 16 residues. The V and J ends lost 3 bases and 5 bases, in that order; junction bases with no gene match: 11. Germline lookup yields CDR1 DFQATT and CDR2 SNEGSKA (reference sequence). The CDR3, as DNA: TGCAGTGCTAGGACCCTAACGGGACAGGGTCATCAGCCCCAGCATTTT. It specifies CSARTLTGQGHQPQHF.

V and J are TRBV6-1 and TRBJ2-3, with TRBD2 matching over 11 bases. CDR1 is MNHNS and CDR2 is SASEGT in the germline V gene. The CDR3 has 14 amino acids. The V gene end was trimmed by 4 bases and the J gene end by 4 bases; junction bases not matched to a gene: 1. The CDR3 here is CASSGSGRADTQYF. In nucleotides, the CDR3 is TGTGCCAGCAGTGGTAGCGGGAGGGCAGATACGCAGTATTTT.

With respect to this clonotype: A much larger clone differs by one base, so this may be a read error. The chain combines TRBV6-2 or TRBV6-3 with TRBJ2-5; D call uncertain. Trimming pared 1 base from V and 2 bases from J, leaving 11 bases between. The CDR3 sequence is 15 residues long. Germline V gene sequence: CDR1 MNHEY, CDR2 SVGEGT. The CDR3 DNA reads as TGTGCCAGCAGTTACTTCATGGCCTCTCAAGAGACCCAGTACTTC. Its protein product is CASSYFMASQETQYF.

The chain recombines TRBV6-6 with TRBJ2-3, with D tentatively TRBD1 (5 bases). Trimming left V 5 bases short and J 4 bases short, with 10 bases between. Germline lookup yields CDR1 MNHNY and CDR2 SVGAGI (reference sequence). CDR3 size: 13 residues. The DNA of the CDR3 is TGTGCCAGCAGTCCTGGACAAGCAGATACGCAGTATTTT. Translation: CASSPGQADTQYF.